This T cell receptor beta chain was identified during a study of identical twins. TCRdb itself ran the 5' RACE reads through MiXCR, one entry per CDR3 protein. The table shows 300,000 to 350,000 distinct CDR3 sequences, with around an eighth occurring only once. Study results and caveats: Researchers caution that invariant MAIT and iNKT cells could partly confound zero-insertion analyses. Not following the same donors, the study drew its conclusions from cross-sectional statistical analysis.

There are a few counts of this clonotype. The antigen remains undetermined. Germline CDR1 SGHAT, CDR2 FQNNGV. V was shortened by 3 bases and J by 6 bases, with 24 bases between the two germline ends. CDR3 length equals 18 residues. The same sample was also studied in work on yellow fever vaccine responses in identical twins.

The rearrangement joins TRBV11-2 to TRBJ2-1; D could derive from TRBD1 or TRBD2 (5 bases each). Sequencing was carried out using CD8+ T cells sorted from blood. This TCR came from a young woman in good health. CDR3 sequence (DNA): TGTGCCAGCAGCTTGGGCAGTTATAGGGAGCTCGGGACCAATGAGCAGTTCTTC. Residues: CASSLGSYRELGTNEQFF.